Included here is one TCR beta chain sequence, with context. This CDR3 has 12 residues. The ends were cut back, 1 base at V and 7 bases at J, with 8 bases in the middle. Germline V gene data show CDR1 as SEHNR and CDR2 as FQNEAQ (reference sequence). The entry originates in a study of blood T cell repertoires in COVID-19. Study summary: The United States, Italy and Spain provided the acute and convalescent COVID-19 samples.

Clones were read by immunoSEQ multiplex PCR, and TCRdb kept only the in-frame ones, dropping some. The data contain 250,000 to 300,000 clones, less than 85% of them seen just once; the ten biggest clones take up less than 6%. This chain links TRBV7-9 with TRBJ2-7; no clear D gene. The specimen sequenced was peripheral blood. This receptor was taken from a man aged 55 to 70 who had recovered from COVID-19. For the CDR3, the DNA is TGTGCCAGCAGCTTAGGGTTCGGTGAGCAGTACTTC. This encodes CASSLGFGEQYF.